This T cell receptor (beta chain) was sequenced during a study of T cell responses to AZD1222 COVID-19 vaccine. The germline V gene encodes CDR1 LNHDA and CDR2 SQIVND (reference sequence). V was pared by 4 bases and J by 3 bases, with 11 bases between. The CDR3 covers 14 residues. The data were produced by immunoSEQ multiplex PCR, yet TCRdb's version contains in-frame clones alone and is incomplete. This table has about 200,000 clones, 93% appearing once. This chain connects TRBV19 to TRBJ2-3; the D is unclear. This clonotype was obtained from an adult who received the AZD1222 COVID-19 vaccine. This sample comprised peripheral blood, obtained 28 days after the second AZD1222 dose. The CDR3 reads CASSSQITTDTQYF. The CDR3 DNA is TGTGCCAGTAGTAGCCAGATAACTACAGATACGCAGTATTTT.